The 30 T cell receptor beta chains in this list originate from one sample, sequenced in a study of OX40 agonist ivuxolimab in advanced cancers. TCRdb keeps only in-frame clones here, not all; method: immunoSEQ multiplex PCR. The repertoire holds tens of thousands of clones, 80% to 90% seen once, with approximately 13% in the top ten. The input for sequencing was CD4+ or CD8+ T cells sorted from blood, taken in a trial of the OX40 agonist ivuxolimab. The receptors stem from an adult with an advanced solid tumor such as melanoma, head and neck, liver or kidney cancer.

The chain employs TRBV10-3 and TRBJ2-7, with D perhaps matching TRBD2 (5 bases). Germline assignment: CDR1 ENHRY and CDR2 SYGVKD. The CDR3 extends over 12 amino acids. Trimming removed 3 bases from V and 2 bases from J, with 5 bases in between. CDR3 DNA: TGTGCCATCAGTGACGGGACCTACGAGCAGTACGTC. Encoded protein: CAISDGTYEQYV.

The table lists this clone with a count of one. V and J are TRBV6-1 and TRBJ1-1; the D is unclear. The V gene lost 3 bases and the J gene lost 1 base, with 12 bases spanning the gap. Looked up from germline, CDR1 is MNHNS and CDR2 is SASEGT. CDR3 size: 15 residues. CDR3 region: CASSDGPNGNTEAFF. CDR3 nucleotides: TGTGCCAGCAGTGACGGCCCCAATGGGAACACTGAAGCTTTCTTT.

CDR3 coding DNA: TGTGCCAGCAGTTACTTAGGGACTAGCGGTTACAATGAGCAGTTCTTC. It codes for CASSYLGTSGYNEQFF. This chain joins TRBV6-5 and TRBJ2-1; TRBD2 aligns across 11 bases. The CDR3 contains 16 residues. From germline, CDR1 is MNHEY and CDR2 SVGAGI. Trimming took 1 base from V and 4 from J; bases not matched to a gene: 3.

V usage is TRBV29-1 and J usage is TRBJ1-2, with 9 bases lining up with TRBD1. V shed 6 bases and J 4 bases; nucleotides not matched to a gene: 12. The germline gives CDR1 SQVTM, CDR2 ANQGSEA. This CDR3 comprises 15 residues. CDR3 in DNA: TGCAGCGTGGATCCGGGACAGGGCAAGGTCTATGGCTACACCTTC. Translated: CSVDPGQGKVYGYTF.

The rearrangement links TRBV28 to TRBJ1-3; D unresolved. Deletions cut 5 bases from V and 2 bases from J, with 19 bases between. CDR3 length: 17 residues. Germline V gene data show CDR1 as MDHEN and CDR2 as SYDVKM. CDR3 region: CASSEYRRITPGNTIYF. The DNA for the CDR3 is TGTGCCAGCAGTGAATATCGAAGGATAACCCCTGGAAACACCATATATTTT.

V gene TRBV2 combines with J gene TRBJ2-1, with TRBD2 as a possible D gene (6 bases). This CDR3 contains 13 residues. Trimming took off 8 bases at V and 9 bases at J, with 17 bases between the two ends. CDR1 and CDR2 from the germline V gene are SNHLY and FYNNEI. The CDR3 nucleotides are TGTGCCAGCCGACCGCCGGGAGAGGGTGAGCAGTTCTTC. Its protein is CASRPPGEGEQFF.

The chain is built from TRBV6-6 and TRBJ2-7; TRBD1 might be the D (5 bases). This CDR3 region has 16 residues. Deletions cut 5 bases from V and 5 bases from J, with 22 bases between. CDR1 MNHNY and CDR2 SVGAGI come from the germline V gene (reference sequence). CDR3 DNA sequence: TGTGCCAGCAGTGGCCGCGTGGGGCTAAGGGTGGACGAGCAGTACGTC. This codes for CASSGRVGLRVDEQYV.

This chain joins TRBV7-9 and TRBJ2-1, with a possible D match to TRBD2 (6 bases). The V end was cut by 0 bases, the J end by 6 bases, with 6 bases between. The germline V gene encodes CDR1 SEHNR and CDR2 FQNEAQ (reference sequence). CDR3 size: 13 residues. The CDR3 loop is CASSLAGGNEQFF. DNA for the CDR3: TGTGCCAGCAGCTTAGCGGGGGGCAATGAGCAGTTCTTC.

CDR3 sequence (DNA): TGTGCCAGCAGTTCCTCGGACAGGGCGGTAGACACTGAAGCTTTCTTT. The encoded protein is CASSSSDRAVDTEAFF. The V and J genes are TRBV6-5 and TRBJ1-1; TRBD1 matches 8 bases. Germline-derived CDR1 and CDR2 are MNHEY and SVGAGI. CDR3 length equals 16 residues. Trimming cost V 4 bases and J 3 bases; bases outside gene matches: 10.

V gene TRBV5-6 combines with J gene TRBJ2-1; D might be TRBD2 (6 bases). The germline CDR1 and CDR2 sequences are SGHDT and YYEEEE. CDR3 length: 15 amino acids. Trimming pared 3 bases from V and 9 bases from J, leaving 19 bases between. CDR3 coding DNA: TGTGCCAGCAGCTCCCGACTAGAACGGTATGTTGAGCAGTTCTTC. It yields the protein CASSSRLERYVEQFF.

As for this clone: Other DNA sequences in this sample translate to the same CDR3. The chain recombines TRBV11-2 with TRBJ2-7; TRBD1 matches 9 bases. This CDR3 contains 15 residues. Germline loops: CDR1 SGHAT, CDR2 FQNNGV. The CDR3 sequence: CASSLDAGQGYEQYV. The CDR3 nucleotides read TGTGCCAGCAGCTTAGACGCGGGACAGGGATACGAGCAGTATGTC.

This chain uses TRBV5-1 with TRBJ2-5; weak D call: TRBD1 (6 bases). The J call may be incorrect, as the DNA end agrees better with TRBJ2-7. The CDR3 sequence is 13 residues long. Germline assignment: CDR1 SGHRS and CDR2 YFSETQ. CDR3 in amino acids: CASSLDRDYEQYF. The CDR3 DNA follows: TGCGCCAGCAGCTTGGACAGGGACTACGAGCAGTACTTC.

V usage is TRBV30 and J usage is TRBJ1-1; weak D call: TRBD1 (5 bases). Per germline, CDR1 GTSNPN and CDR2 SVGIG (reference sequence). This CDR3 is 13 amino acids long. V was cut by 7 bases and J by 4 bases, with 16 bases left in between. The CDR3 here is CALDTDRGTEAFF. In DNA form, the CDR3 reads TGTGCCTTGGACACGGACCGGGGCACTGAAGCTTTCTTT. Together with reference TRBV30 and TRBJ1-1, the CDR3 gives the full variable domain: SQTIHQWPATLVQPVGSPLSLECTVEGTSNPNLYWYRQAAGRGLQLLFYSVGIGQISSEVPQNLSASRPQDRQFILSSKKLLLSDSGFYLCALDTDRGTEAFFGQGTRLTVV.

The genes are TRBV11-2 and TRBJ2-5; D is perhaps TRBD1 or TRBD2 (5 bases each). The CDR3 is 18 amino acids. Per germline, CDR1 SGHAT and CDR2 FQNNGV. The V gene lost 5 bases and the J gene lost 4 bases, with 26 bases spanning the gap. The CDR3 protein is CASSQVSTGRSIPETQYF. The CDR3 DNA is TGTGCCAGCAGCCAAGTTTCCACGGGACGATCGATTCCAGAGACCCAGTACTTC.

This chain connects TRBV6-4 to TRBJ1-1; tentatively, D is TRBD1 (5 bases). The ends were cut back, 7 bases at V and 5 bases at J, with 14 bases in the middle. The CDR3 contains 13 residues. Germline V CDR1 and CDR2: MRHNA, SNTAGT. CDR3 coding DNA: TGTGCCAGCACTGAAACCGGGACGACTGAAGCTTTCTTT. Its protein product is CASTETGTTEAFF.

The rearrangement joins TRBV18 to TRBJ2-3; a possible D gene is TRBD2 (6 bases). The V gene's germline CDR1 is KGHSH and CDR2 LQKENI. The CDR3 runs to 15 residues. V gave up 2 bases and J gave up 1 base, with 10 bases separating them. The CDR3: CASSPGGGGTDTQYF. The CDR3 region has the DNA TGTGCCAGCTCACCAGGGGGAGGCGGCACAGATACGCAGTATTTT.

CDR3 protein: CASRSGYSYTEAFF. DNA for the CDR3: TGTGCCAGCAGATCGGGGTATTCGTACACTGAAGCTTTCTTT. The V and J genes are TRBV7-2 and TRBJ1-1; D is ambiguous. The CDR3 has 14 amino acids. Trimming cost V 6 bases and J 3 bases, with 14 bases left between them. In germline, CDR1 is SGHTA, CDR2 FQGNSA.

The chain combines TRBV27 with TRBJ2-5; D remains unclear. The V end lost 0 bases, the J end lost 4 bases, and 12 bases lay between the germline ends. The CDR3 is made up of 15 amino acids. CDR1 and CDR2 (germline): MNHEY, SMNVEV (reference sequence). The chain's CDR3 is CASSLSGPVLETQYF. The CDR3 nucleotides are TGTGCCAGCAGTTTATCGGGCCCCGTCCTAGAGACCCAGTACTTC.

The CDR3 DNA follows: TGTGCCTCCACAGGGGGCCCCTACGAGCAGTACTTC. It encodes CASTGGPYEQYF. This rearrangement joins TRBV30 to TRBJ2-7, with 9 positions matching TRBD1. The germline V gene encodes CDR1 GTSNPN and CDR2 SVGIG (reference sequence). The CDR3 is made up of 12 amino acids. Unmatched junction bases numbered 3, after V lost 7 bases and J lost 2 bases.

This chain joins TRBV4-3 and TRBJ1-3; 8 bases fit TRBD1. V was clipped by 3 bases and J by 0 bases; unmatched bases: 7. CDR1 and CDR2 from the germline V gene are LGHNA and YSLEER. The CDR3 sequence is 17 residues long. CDR3 bases: TGCGCCAGCAGCCACGACAGGGGTGGGCTCTCTGGAAACACCATATATTTT. This gives the protein CASSHDRGGLSGNTIYF.

The J gene is TRBJ2-1, the V gene TRBV6-1; 7 bases map to TRBD1. V shed 9 bases, J shed 7 bases, and the junction held 9 bases outside the gene matches. This CDR3 region has 13 residues. From germline, CDR1 is MNHNS and CDR2 SASEGT. The CDR3 sequence: CASSTGDWNEQFF. Here the CDR3 DNA reads TGTGCCAGTAGTACAGGGGATTGGAATGAGCAGTTCTTC.

The chain uses TRBV27 and TRBJ1-5; no reliable D call. The CDR3 totals 12 residues. V shed 3 bases and J shed 6 bases, with 6 bases lying between them. CDR1 MNHEY and CDR2 SMNVEV come from the germline V gene (reference sequence). CDR3 in DNA: TGTGCCAGCAGTTTTTGGGGTCAGCCCCAGCATTTT. Residues: CASSFWGQPQHF.

The chain combines TRBV5-1 with TRBJ1-2; the match to TRBD1 covers 7 bases. Losses at the gene ends were 4 bases for V and 8 bases for J; bases not matched to a gene: 5. CDR3 length: 12 residues. The germline gives CDR1 SGHRS, CDR2 YFSETQ. CDR3 sequence: CASSPRQGGYTF. In DNA form, the CDR3 reads TGCGCCAGCAGCCCACGACAGGGAGGCTACACCTTC.

This chain uses TRBV19 with TRBJ1-4, with D unresolved. Germline-derived CDR1 and CDR2 are LNHDA and SQIVND (reference sequence). V lost 5 bases to trimming and J lost 3 bases, with 19 bases between them. The CDR3 has 17 residues. The CDR3 region has the DNA TGTGCCAGTAGTGTTATCCAGGTTACGGGGTCTAATGAAAAACTGTTTTTT. Translating gives CASSVIQVTGSNEKLFF.

The V and J genes are TRBV11-2 and TRBJ2-1; 13 bases align to TRBD2. J lost 6 bases, V lost 3 bases, and 5 bases had no gene match. Germline CDR1 and CDR2: SGHAT and FQNNGV. The CDR3 spans 16 residues. The CDR3, as DNA: TGTGCCAGCAGCTTGTTGGGACTAGCGGGATTCAATGAGCAGTTCTTC. Translation gives CASSLLGLAGFNEQFF.

The CDR3 nucleotides read TGTGCCAGCAGCCACAGGGACAGGGGCTATGGCTACACCTTC. Protein sequence: CASSHRDRGYGYTF. The V and J genes are TRBV7-9 and TRBJ1-2, with 10 bases aligning to TRBD1. CDR1 is SEHNR, CDR2 FQNEAQ, per germline (reference sequence). J was trimmed by 4 bases and V by 5 bases; bases with no gene match: 4. CDR3 size: 14 residues.

About this clone: An end of the junction differs from the germline gene, which may be a read error. V gene TRBV2 combines with J gene TRBJ1-2; TRBD1 matches 7 bases. Germline CDR1 and CDR2: SNHLY and FYNNEI. The CDR3 consists of 14 residues. This CDR3 reads CTSSEAQGGYGYTF. DNA of the CDR3: TGTACCAGCAGTGAAGCGCAGGGGGGCTATGGCTACACCTTC.

The chain combines TRBV18 with TRBJ2-1; 9 bases are a match to TRBD2. CDR1 and CDR2 from the germline V gene are KGHSH and LQKENI. V lost 6 bases to trimming and J lost 10 bases; unmatched junction nucleotides: 4. The CDR3 runs 12 residues. CDR3: CASSPGTSEQFF. CDR3 DNA sequence: TGTGCCAGCTCGCCGGGGACTAGCGAGCAGTTCTTC. The whole variable domain, filled in from reference TRBV18 and TRBJ2-1, reads NAGVMQNPRHLVRRRGQEARLRCSPMKGHSHVYWYRQLPEEGLKFMVYLQKENIIDESGMPKERFSAEFPKEGPSILRIQQVVRGDSAAYFCASSPGTSEQFFGPGTRLTVL.

The rearrangement joins TRBV6-1 to TRBJ2-2; D perhaps matches TRBD1 (5 bases). V dropped 4 bases and J dropped 8 bases, with 11 bases sitting between them. Germline CDR1 MNHNS, CDR2 SASEGT. The CDR3 has 13 amino acids. The CDR3 region has the DNA TGTGCCAGCAGTGCCGGACACGGAGGGGAGCTGTTTTTT. It encodes CASSAGHGGELFF.

The gene calls are TRBV4-2 and TRBJ2-7; TRBD2 matches 7 bases. Germline V gene data show CDR1 as LGHNA and CDR2 as YNFKEQ. Unmatched junction bases numbered 4, after V lost 3 bases and J lost 5 bases. The CDR3 spans 13 residues. The DNA for the CDR3 is TGTGCCAGCAGCCAGGGAGGGGTGGACGAGCAGTACTTC. The encoded protein is CASSQGGVDEQYF.